This T cell receptor (beta chain) was documented in a study of shared clonotypes between healthy human individuals (dated by TCRdb to about 2020). Regarding the complete study: Two women and three men aged 18 to 49 years were included in the cohort. For each donor, CD4 naive and CD4 memory were each run on three plates, CD8 naive on two plates, and CD8 memory on one plate. The study deeply sequenced blood TCR repertoires of about 5 healthy adults to estimate repertoire size and the extent of clonotype sharing between individuals. Different laboratories and diverse techniques were used to prepare libraries and sequence TCR repertoires, to increase sequencing depth and limit assay-specific biases. Per donor, leukapheresis produced somewhere between about 0.94 and 9.5 billion PBMCs.

Using the deep immunoSEQ assay, TCR CDR3 regions were amplified from genomic DNA by multiplex PCR. Extracted genomic DNA from each cell subset was spread evenly across all wells of several immunoSEQ 96-well plates, with each plate serving as a replicate. For sorted subsets, each replicate PCR was loaded with around 220 ng genomic DNA, equivalent to about 30,000 T cell genomes. The purified libraries were quantified using a Qubit 3.0 fluorometer, sized with a Bioanalyzer 2100, and then quantified again using the KAPA Library Quantification kit. Each immunoSEQ 96-well plate was sequenced on its own single-read 150-cycle Illumina NextSeq 550 flow cell. The authors' analysis ran thus. The immunoSEQ output contained only junctional sequences without quality scores, so filtering could not match that applied to full-length reads. Sequences were annotated with PyIR, a Python wrapper for IgBLAST v1.9, and V/J genes and CDR3 were assigned using IMGT germline references. Reads were removed for weak V/J assignments (E-value above 1e-6), missing CDR3, stop codons, out-of-frame junctions, or ambiguous translated residues. V3J clonotypes were defined as sequences sharing the same inferred V gene, J gene, and CDR3 amino acid sequence. To compute the percentage overlap between repertoires, the number of shared unique clonotypes was divided by the size of the smaller repertoire. RTK rarefaction, the Chao1 estimator, and Recon v2.1 estimates of unobserved clonotypes were used to assess repertoire richness. OLGA was used to compute generation probabilities for all TCRbeta clonotypes that the gDNA method yielded from four donors. Here the immuneACCESS table is served through TCRdb, limited to in-frame sequences with V and J called. Missing clones are a known gap in these copies; in checked studies unresolved V genes cover under half, and the rest lacks a known reason. V and J calls and clone size are as listed in that table; D and trimming were resolved from the DNA. The sample data list about 1.1 million clones, and 60% to 85% of these were observed just once. 0.7% to 0.95% of the sample belongs to the ten largest clones.

The CDR1 and CDR2 encoded by the germline V gene are MDHEN and SYDVKM. V and J lose 4 bases and 10 bases, and a span of 10 bases separates them. The CDR3 numbers 11 residues from cysteine through phenylalanine. Only the CDR3 DNA stays, 33 bases, in frame from base 1. Findings and caveats that apply to the study as a whole: Because the study included a small number of donors, the genetic and exposure-history diversity represented was limited. Pairwise subsampling indicated that sequencing depth was expected to affect the degree of clonotype sharing among donors. Sampling was restricted to blood, and TCR repertoires in tissues likely differ from the TCR repertoires found in blood. Higher generation probabilities were observed for clonotypes shared by all four sorted-subset donors than for non-shared clonotypes. Larger estimated clonotype richness was generally found for naive subsets than for memory subsets. Sharing across a handful of donors was observed for roughly 5.4% of naive CD4, around 3.5% of naive CD8, 2% to 2.5% of memory CD4, and about 0.4% of memory CD8 clonotypes. Rarefaction of sorted-subset datasets indicated incomplete sequencing despite the large sequencing depth.

A few counts support this clone. Its specific antigen is unknown. Nothing much larger sits one base from this clone, and base qualities are not available. Donors were healthy HIV-negative adults with no recently reported acute infections or vaccinations. Every donor was a Caucasian adult living in Nashville, Tennessee, USA. CD4+ T cells were enriched by magnetic negative selection; naive cells were then positively selected on CD45RA, and the negative fraction formed the memory subset. After blood collection by leukapheresis, PBMCs were isolated using Ficoll-Histopaque density gradient centrifugation and then cryopreserved in the vapor phase of liquid nitrogen. Analytical flow cytometry was used to check the purity and quantity of each magnetically sorted T cell population. From each sorted fraction, genomic DNA was isolated and quantified by UV absorbance on a Nanodrop 2000c.

This TCR came from a man in his late teens or twenties in good health. Some clones in this sample may be carry-over from other donors' samples. Sequenced: memory CD4+ T cells from PBMCs. The sample's cell subset or site label is to be understood as: CD45RA-negative fraction. The chain uses TRBV28 and TRBJ1-1, with the identity of the D gene unclear. This receptor carries the CDR3 CASSYEGGAFF. The sequence in DNA is TGTGCCAGCAGTTACGAGGGTGGAGCTTTCTTT.